The 5 T cell receptor beta chains listed next were all sequenced from one sample in a study of cytomegalovirus exposure and HLA in healthy donors. PCR was performed using 60 Vbeta and 13 Jbeta primers. The repertoire was sequenced with immunoSEQ multiplex PCR; TCRdb's copy has only in-frame clones and lacks some. Of about 150,000 clones in the sample, around 79% were seen once. The material sequenced was PBMCs. The receptors shown here come from a man aged 25-45 years in good health and CMV-seropositive.

The chain employs TRBV30 and TRBJ1-2; 11 nucleotides line up with TRBD1. This CDR3 has 15 residues. The germline CDR1 and CDR2 sequences are GTSNPN and SVGIG (reference sequence). After removal of 2 bases from V and 4 bases from J, the junction contained 6 bases not matched to a gene. The CDR3 loop is CAWSQGTGGAYGYTF. Written as DNA, the CDR3 is TGTGCCTGGAGTCAAGGGACAGGGGGGGCCTATGGCTACACCTTC.

The V and J genes are TRBV18 and TRBJ2-7; 7 nucleotides agree with TRBD2. CDR3 length equals 15 residues. CDR1 KGHSH and CDR2 LQKENI come from the germline V gene. After removal of 3 bases from V and 2 bases from J, the junction contained 7 bases not matched to a gene. As DNA, the CDR3 is TGTGCCAGCTCACCCGGACTAGAAGGGGCCTACGAGCAGTACTTC. Its translation: CASSPGLEGAYEQYF. The complete variable domain, with remaining parts taken from reference TRBV18 and TRBJ2-7, reads NAGVMQNPRHLVRRRGQEARLRCSPMKGHSHVYWYRQLPEEGLKFMVYLQKENIIDESGMPKERFSAEFPKEGPSILRIQQVVRGDSAAYFCASSPGLEGAYEQYFGPGTRLTVT.

The V gene is TRBV10-3, the J gene TRBJ1-6; D remains ambiguous. V was pared by 10 bases and J by 0 bases, with 13 bases between. This CDR3 spans 15 amino acids. CDR1 is ENHRY and CDR2 is SYGVKD in the germline V gene. CDR3 residues: CATKSNGSYNSPLHF. The CDR3 DNA sequence: TGTGCCACCAAATCTAACGGCTCCTATAATTCACCCCTCCACTTT.

The rearrangement joins TRBV5-8 to TRBJ1-1; D call uncertain. The germline V gene encodes CDR1 SGHTS and CDR2 YDEGEE. The CDR3 has 12 amino acids. With 2 bases removed from V and 6 bases from J, the gap between germline ends came to 8 bases. CDR3: CASSFLRAEAFF. Written as DNA, the CDR3 is TGTGCCAGCAGCTTCTTGAGGGCTGAAGCTTTCTTT.

This chain connects TRBV2 to TRBJ2-3; D remains ambiguous. Per germline, CDR1 SNHLY and CDR2 FYNNEI. Trimming removed 2 bases at V and 5 bases at J, with 8 bases between. The CDR3 is made up of 13 amino acids. The CDR3 DNA is TGTGCCAGCAGTGAAATCCCGTTAGATACGCAGTATTTT. As protein: CASSEIPLDTQYF. Supplemented by reference TRBV2 and TRBJ2-3, the full variable domain reads EPEVTQTPSHQVTQMGQEVILRCVPISNHLYFYWYRQILGQKVEFLVSFYNNEISEKSEIFDDQFSVERPDGSNFTLKIRSTKLEDSAMYFCASSEIPLDTQYFGPGTRLTVL.